This paragraph reports one T cell receptor beta chain. Antigen: not known. V lost 4 bases, J lost 3 bases, and 1 base stayed unmatched. This CDR3 has 13 amino acids. The germline V gene encodes CDR1 SGHNT and CDR2 YYREEE (reference sequence). The PCR employed 60 Vbeta primers together with 13 Jbeta primers. The assay was immunoSEQ multiplex PCR, and TCRdb's table has in-frame clones only and misses some. The table has roughly 93,000 clones, around 78% seen once; the top ten hold under 0.75%. These data come from a study of cytomegalovirus exposure and HLA in healthy donors. General study points: An analysis that came later showed most CMV-associated TCR beta chains appearing HLA-restricted.

The gene calls are TRBV5-4 and TRBJ1-1; 9 bases match TRBD1. Sequencing used PBMCs. The TCR sequence derives from a man aged 30-40 years in good health and CMV-seronegative. CDR3 amino acids: CASSRTGDTEAFF. The CDR3 coding sequence is TGTGCCAGCAGCAGGACAGGGGACACTGAAGCTTTCTTT.